Following are 13 T cell receptor beta chains from one sample sequenced in a study of human T cells and chemical hapten exposure (dated by TCRdb to the early 2020s). The time point tag for this specimen amounts to: patch test 1, 2 weeks after DPC sensitization. This sample's treatment or condition label indicates: therapeutic diphenylcyclopropenone sensitization with weekly scalp DPC. The protocol used for the library was RACE. The reads were generated on a NextSeq 500. TCRdb ran its own pipeline on the public reads, namely fastp trimming at Q25 and MiXCR clone calling, and kept in-frame beta chains. One record per CDR3 amino acid sequence lists the most common genes and DNA. For this sample there are more than 70,000 distinct CDR3 sequences; 10% to 15% appear just once. Approximately 3.7% of the sample lies in the top ten. The sample consisted of whole blood, taken in connection with sensitization to the hapten diphenylcyclopropenone (DPC). The source of these receptors is an older woman with alopecia areata. Some clones in this sample may be carry-over from other donors' samples.

This clonotype was seen ten or more times. The J gene is TRBJ2-5, the V gene TRBV7-9, with TRBD1 matching over 8 bases. The germline V gene encodes CDR1 SEHNR and CDR2 FQNEAQ (reference sequence). The CDR3 spans 16 residues. Germline trimming cut 5 bases from V and 5 bases from J; bases unmatched to any gene: 13. The CDR3 sequence is CASSPLARGLGETQYF. The DNA of the CDR3 is TGTGCCAGCAGCCCCCTCGCCAGGGGGCTGGGTGAGACCCAGTACTTC.

This clonotype was counted a few times. This chain joins TRBV14 and TRBJ1-2; D remains unclear. V was clipped by 1 base and J by 6 bases, with 9 bases between them. Germline assignment: CDR1 SGHDN and CDR2 FVKESK. This CDR3 has 13 residues. Here the CDR3 DNA reads TGTGCCAGCAGCCAAGGGAGGTTTAATGGCTACACCTTC. Its translation: CASSQGRFNGYTF. The variable domain in full, with the rest retrieved from reference TRBV14 and TRBJ1-2, is EAGVTQFPSHSVIEKGQTVTLRCDPISGHDNLYWYRRVMGKEIKFLLHFVKESKQDESGMPNNRFLAERTGGTYSTLKVQPAELEDSGVYFCASSQGRFNGYTFGSGTRLTVV.

This clonotype came up many times. The chain is built from TRBV7-3 and TRBJ2-5; the D gene is possibly TRBD2 (5 bases). The V end lost 1 base, the J end lost 2 bases, and 11 bases lay between the germline ends. Germline loops: CDR1 SGHTA, CDR2 FQGTGA. The CDR3 spans 15 residues. The CDR3: CASSLNGVRQETQYF. The DNA for the CDR3 is TGTGCCAGCAGCTTAAACGGGGTTCGACAAGAGACCCAGTACTTC. The full variable domain, its missing parts supplied by reference TRBV7-3 and TRBJ2-5, is GAGVSQTPSNKVTEKGKYVELRCDPISGHTALYWYRQSLGQGPEFLIYFQGTGAADDSGLPNDRFFAVRPEGSVSTLKIQRTERGDSAVYLCASSLNGVRQETQYFGPGTRLLVL.

The sample holds a few counts of this clonotype. This rearrangement joins TRBV12-3 or TRBV12-4 to TRBJ1-3, with a weak D call TRBD1 (5 bases). Trimming took 2 bases from V and 4 from J, leaving 12 bases between them. This CDR3 contains 15 residues. The CDR3 region has the DNA TGTGCCAGCAGTTTACGGGCAGGGCGCGGAAACACCATATATTTT. Amino acids: CASSLRAGRGNTIYF.

The chain uses TRBV12-3 or TRBV12-4 and TRBJ2-7, with D unclear. This CDR3 has 13 amino acids. The germline V and J ends were trimmed by 2 bases and 6 bases, with 11 bases remaining between them. The CDR3 region is CASSLLRKGEQYF. The CDR3 region has the DNA TGTGCCAGCAGTTTACTCCGAAAGGGCGAGCAGTACTTC.

This clonotype was observed many times. V gene TRBV7-9 combines with J gene TRBJ1-4, with 8 bases lining up with TRBD1. Germline CDR1 and CDR2: SEHNR and FQNEAQ (reference sequence). The CDR3 has 15 amino acids. J gave up 8 bases and V 3 bases, and 8 bases lay outside the gene matches. The CDR3 sequence: CASSLISGGEEKLFF. The CDR3 bases are TGTGCCAGCAGCTTGATCTCAGGGGGCGAGGAAAAACTGTTTTTT.

The sample holds many counts of this clonotype. The rearrangement joins TRBV12-3 or TRBV12-4 to TRBJ1-5; D is unresolved. The CDR3 is 14 residues long. Trimming took 2 bases from V and 5 from J, leaving 10 bases between them. CDR3 nucleotide sequence: TGTGCCAGCAGTTTAATGGGAATGGATCAGCCCCAGCATTTT. This sequence encodes CASSLMGMDQPQHF.

This clonotype appeared many times. V usage is TRBV12-3 or TRBV12-4 and J usage is TRBJ2-3; 7 bases are a match to TRBD1. The length of the CDR3 is 16 residues. The V segment lost 5 bases and the J segment 0 bases; nucleotides outside the gene matches: 8. CDR3 amino acids: CASSPGTESSTDTQYF. The CDR3 DNA is TGTGCCAGCAGTCCCGGGACAGAGTCTAGCACAGATACGCAGTATTTT.

This clonotype appeared a few times. CDR3 coding DNA: TGTGCCTGGAGACAGGGCGGTCCCTACAATGAGCAGTTCTTC. Its translation is CAWRQGGPYNEQFF. V gene TRBV30 combines with J gene TRBJ2-1; the D gene is possibly TRBD1 (6 bases). This CDR3 is built from 14 residues. Germline V gene data show CDR1 as GTSNPN and CDR2 as SVGIG (reference sequence). V was pared by 3 bases and J by 2 bases, with 11 bases between.

This clonotype was counted only a few times. The chain recombines TRBV12-3 or TRBV12-4 with TRBJ2-5, with a weak D call TRBD2 (6 bases). This CDR3 is built from 13 residues. The ends were cut back, 6 bases at V and 5 bases at J, with 13 bases in the middle. DNA for the CDR3: TGTGCCAGCAGCGACGAACGGGGGGAGACCCAGTACTTC. Translation: CASSDERGETQYF.

This chain uses TRBV3-1 with TRBJ2-5; D is ambiguous. The CDR3 extends over 13 amino acids. Germline loops: CDR1 LGHDT, CDR2 YNNKEL (reference sequence). Trimming shortened V by 7 bases and J by 1 base, and 10 bases separated the two germline ends. The CDR3 bases are TGTGCCAGCAAGTGGGCGGTCCAAGAGACCCAGTACTTC. This codes for CASKWAVQETQYF.

The chain uses TRBV5-1 and TRBJ1-3, with D tentatively TRBD1 (5 bases). V lost 7 bases and J lost 2, with 16 bases in between. CDR1 SGHRS and CDR2 YFSETQ come from the germline V gene. CDR3 length equals 15 residues. The CDR3 sequence: CASALQGATGNTIYF. The DNA of the CDR3 is TGCGCCAGCGCCCTCCAGGGCGCTACTGGAAACACCATATATTTT.

This clonotype was picked up many times. V and J are TRBV10-1 and TRBJ2-3; D gene unclear. CDR3 size: 15 residues. The germline gives CDR1 WNHNN, CDR2 SYGVQD (reference sequence). V shed 3 bases and J shed 6 bases, with 16 bases lying between them. CDR3 bases: TGCGCCAGCAGTGATGGCGGCGGTTCTTGGGATACGCAGTATTTT. It yields the protein CASSDGGGSWDTQYF.